These 9 T cell receptor beta chains were sequenced from one sample in a study of early stage breast cancer tumors. Using immunoSEQ multiplex PCR, the repertoire was profiled, and TCRdb retains in-frame clones only, with some absent. The data show about 69,000 clones, over 80% seen once. The source material was blood. These receptors came from a person aged 35-49 years with breast cancer.

J is TRBJ1-4 and V is TRBV4-2; 9 positions match TRBD1. Looked up from germline, CDR1 is LGHNA and CDR2 is YNFKEQ. V lost 6 bases and J lost 7; bases outside the gene matches: 6. The CDR3 is 14 residues long. The CDR3, as DNA: TGTGCCAGCAGTAAGACAGGGGGGGCTGAAAAACTGTTTTTT. Amino acids: CASSKTGGAEKLFF.

The chain has TRBV28 and TRBJ2-1, with TRBD2 matching 7 bases. Germline V CDR1 and CDR2: MDHEN, SYDVKM. The ends lost 4 bases at V and 0 bases at J; junction bases unmatched: 21. The CDR3 loop spans 21 amino acids. The CDR3 DNA is TGTGCCAGCAGTTCCCCAGGAATGGGAGCGGGGTCCCTTAGCTCCTACAATGAGCAGTTCTTC. Encoded protein: CASSSPGMGAGSLSSYNEQFF.

This clone appeared once. This chain uses TRBV4-1 with TRBJ2-3; TRBD2 matches at 7 bases. The CDR3 loop spans 18 amino acids. Germline values: CDR1 MGHRA, CDR2 YSYEKL. Losses at the gene ends were 1 base for V and 4 bases for J; bases not matched to a gene: 14. CDR3 sequence (DNA): TGCGCCAGCAGCCAAGCGTTTAGAGCGGGACCTCGGCCAGATACGCAGTATTTT. Translation: CASSQAFRAGPRPDTQYF.

The chain is built from TRBV16 and TRBJ2-3, with TRBD1 matching 9 bases. Germline lookup yields CDR1 KGHSY and CDR2 FQNENV. V lost 2 bases to trimming and J lost 6 bases; unmatched junction nucleotides: 3. CDR3 size: 14 residues. The chain's CDR3 is CASSQTGGSDTQYF. The CDR3 DNA follows: TGTGCCAGCAGCCAAACAGGGGGCTCTGATACGCAGTATTTT. Full variable domain (rest looked up from reference TRBV16 and TRBJ2-3): GEEVAQTPKHLVRGEGQKAKLYCAPIKGHSYVFWYQQVLKNEFKFLISFQNENVFDETGMPKERFSAKCLPNSPCSLEIQATKLEDSAVYFCASSQTGGSDTQYFGPGTRLTVL.

The gene calls are TRBV5-1 and TRBJ2-1, with 7 bases that match TRBD2. The CDR3 runs 17 residues. Germline lookup yields CDR1 SGHRS and CDR2 YFSETQ. Losses at the gene ends were 0 bases for V and 8 bases for J; bases not matched to a gene: 14. CDR3 amino acids: CASSLVSRGGPVDEQFF. The CDR3 region has the DNA TGCGCCAGCAGCTTGGTCAGTCGGGGAGGGCCTGTCGATGAGCAGTTCTTC.

The genes are TRBV7-6 and TRBJ2-2; D is perhaps TRBD1 (6 bases). From germline, CDR1 is SGHVS and CDR2 FNYEAQ. Trimming pared 6 bases from V and 3 bases from J, leaving 14 bases between. The CDR3 runs 15 residues. The CDR3 nucleotides read TGTGCCAGCAGGAGACAGGACGTCGACACCGGGGAGCTGTTTTTT. Translating it yields CASRRQDVDTGELFF. Filled out from reference TRBV7-6 and TRBJ2-2, the complete variable domain reads GAGVSQSPRYKVTKRGQDVALRCDPISGHVSLYWYRQALGQGPEFLTYFNYEAQQDKSGLPNDRFSAERPEGSISTLTIQRTEQRDSAMYRCASRRQDVDTGELFFGEGSRLTVL.

This chain uses TRBV7-9 with TRBJ2-2; 10 bases map to TRBD2. The CDR3 covers 19 residues. The germline V gene encodes CDR1 SEHNR and CDR2 FQNEAQ (reference sequence). After removal of 5 bases from V and 7 bases from J, the junction contained 19 bases not matched to a gene. CDR3 coding DNA: TGTGCCAGCAGCCGATCGGCGTACCTAGCGGGAGAAAAGGGCGGGGAGCTGTTTTTT. The encoded protein is CASSRSAYLAGEKGGELFF.

The chain links TRBV21-1 to TRBJ1-2; the table names TRBD1, a call not compared with the DNA. TRBV21-1 is classified as a pseudogene. The CDR3 is made up of 18 amino acids. The CDR3: CASSKEEQGRYSNYGYTF. The CDR3 nucleotides read TGTGCCAGCAGCAAAGAGGAACAGGGGCGTTATTCCAACTATGGCTACACCTTC.

This clone was counted once. The chain joins TRBV7-8 to TRBJ2-6; D possibly corresponds to TRBD1 (7 bases). CDR1 and CDR2 from the germline V gene are SGHVS and FQNEAQ. The CDR3 is made up of 18 amino acids. Between the trimmed V and J ends, which lost 1 base and 1 base, there was a span of 14 bases. CDR3 amino acids: CASSLEGRGRSGANVLTF. The CDR3 DNA follows: TGTGCCAGCAGCTTAGAGGGCAGGGGGAGGTCTGGGGCCAACGTCCTGACTTTC.